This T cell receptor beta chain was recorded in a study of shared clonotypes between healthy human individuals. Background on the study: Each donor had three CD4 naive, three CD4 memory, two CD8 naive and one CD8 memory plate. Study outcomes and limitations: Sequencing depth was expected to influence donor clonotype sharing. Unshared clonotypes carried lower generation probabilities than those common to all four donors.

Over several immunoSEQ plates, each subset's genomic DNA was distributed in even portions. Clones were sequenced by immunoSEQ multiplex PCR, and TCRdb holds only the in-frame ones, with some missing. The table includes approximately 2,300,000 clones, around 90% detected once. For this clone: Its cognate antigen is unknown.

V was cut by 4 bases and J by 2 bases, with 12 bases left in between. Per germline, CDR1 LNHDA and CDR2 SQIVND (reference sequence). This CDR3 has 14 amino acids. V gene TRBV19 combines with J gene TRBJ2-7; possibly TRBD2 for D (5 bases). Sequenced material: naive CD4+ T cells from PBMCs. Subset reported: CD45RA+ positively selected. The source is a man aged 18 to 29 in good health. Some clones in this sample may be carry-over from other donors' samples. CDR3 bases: TGTGCCAGTAGTAACTACGGGAAGACCTACGAGCAGTACTTC. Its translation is CASSNYGKTYEQYF.